Below, 27 T cell receptor beta chains from the same sample are listed, as sequenced in a study of shared clonotypes between healthy human individuals. Clones were read by immunoSEQ multiplex PCR, and TCRdb kept only the in-frame ones, dropping some. The sample lists roughly 2.6 million clones, approximately 94% occurring once. What was sequenced was naive CD4+ T cells sorted from blood. Documented subset: CD45RA+ positively selected. The receptors derive from a man younger than 35 in good health.

Comment on this clone: In the same sample, other DNA sequences code for this CDR3. The chain employs TRBV5-1 and TRBJ1-1, with 7 nucleotides matching TRBD1. J was trimmed by 4 bases and V by 4 bases; bases with no gene match: 7. Germline V CDR1 and CDR2: SGHRS, YFSETQ. The CDR3 extends over 14 amino acids. The CDR3 spells CASSLGQAGTEAFF. The CDR3 nucleotides are TGCGCCAGCAGCCTAGGACAGGCGGGCACTGAAGCTTTCTTT.

This sequence joins TRBV7-3 and TRBJ1-3; 7 nucleotides align to TRBD1. Unmatched junction bases numbered 4, after V lost 5 bases and J lost 0 bases. Germline loops: CDR1 SGHTA, CDR2 FQGTGA. The CDR3 spans 15 residues. The CDR3 sequence: CASSPTGDSGNTIYF. DNA for the CDR3: TGTGCCAGCAGCCCAACAGGGGACTCTGGAAACACCATATATTTT. Combining the CDR3 with reference TRBV7-3 and TRBJ1-3 gives the whole variable domain GAGVSQTPSNKVTEKGKYVELRCDPISGHTALYWYRQSLGQGPEFLIYFQGTGAADDSGLPNDRFFAVRPEGSVSTLKIQRTERGDSAVYLCASSPTGDSGNTIYFGEGSWLTVV.

The chain couples TRBV10-1 to TRBJ1-2; 7 bases fit TRBD1. Per the germline V gene, CDR1 is WNHNN and CDR2 is SYGVQD (reference sequence). After removal of 6 bases from V and 4 bases from J, the junction contained 5 bases not matched to a gene. The CDR3 covers 13 residues. DNA of the CDR3: TGCGCCAGCAGCCGGACAGGCGTCTATGGCTACACCTTC. This sequence encodes CASSRTGVYGYTF.

The genes are TRBV5-6 and TRBJ2-2; D gene uncertain. From germline, CDR1 is SGHDT and CDR2 YYEEEE. V was trimmed by 0 bases and J by 0 bases, leaving 15 bases between them. This CDR3 spans 18 amino acids. The CDR3 here is CASSLEILNLANTGELFF. In DNA, the CDR3 is TGTGCCAGCAGCTTGGAAATACTCAACCTCGCGAACACCGGGGAGCTGTTTTTT.

The chain couples TRBV5-1 to TRBJ1-5; no reliable D call. The V end was cut by 2 bases, the J end by 0 bases, with 6 bases between. CDR1 is SGHRS, CDR2 YFSETQ, per germline. The CDR3 consists of 14 residues. The CDR3 DNA follows: TGCGCCAGCAGCTTCAGCTATAGCAATCAGCCCCAGCATTTT. Protein sequence: CASSFSYSNQPQHF.

About this clone itself: Different DNA sequences within this sample yield the same CDR3. The chain uses TRBV18 and TRBJ1-6; D may be TRBD1 (5 bases). Trimming stripped 3 bases from V and 9 bases from J, with 9 bases between. Germline V CDR1 and CDR2: KGHSH, LQKENI. The CDR3 covers 13 residues. The CDR3 reads CASSPGGGSPLHF. CDR3 DNA: TGTGCCAGCTCACCGGGTGGGGGTTCACCCCTCCACTTT.

A single count supports this clone. The J gene is TRBJ2-2, the V gene TRBV28; TRBD2 matches 10 bases. Trimming at V came to 2 bases and at J to 2 bases, leaving 8 bases not matched to a gene. This CDR3 contains 18 residues. Germline V gene sequence: CDR1 MDHEN, CDR2 SYDVKM. The CDR3 spells CASSLLQIAGGNTGELFF. The CDR3 bases are TGTGCCAGCAGTTTACTCCAAATAGCGGGGGGTAACACCGGGGAGCTGTTTTTT.

This clone has a single count. V gene TRBV30 combines with J gene TRBJ1-5, with 11 bases identical to TRBD1. J was trimmed by 7 bases and V by 2 bases; bases with no gene match: 13. Germline-derived CDR1 and CDR2 are GTSNPN and SVGIG (reference sequence). The CDR3 has 17 amino acids. CDR3 protein: CAWSSGTGGRTSQPQHF. The CDR3 DNA is TGTGCCTGGAGTTCCGGGACAGGGGGGCGGACAAGCCAGCCCCAGCATTTT.

V is TRBV10-3 and J is TRBJ2-1, with 7 bases identical to TRBD1. CDR3 length: 15 residues. Germline trimming cut 2 bases from V and 5 bases from J; bases unmatched to any gene: 6. The germline V gene has CDR1 ENHRY and CDR2 SYGVKD. For the CDR3, the DNA is TGTGCCATCAGTGAGCAAGGGGGCCGCCACAATGAGCAGTTCTTC. Translated, it gives CAISEQGGRHNEQFF.

The J gene is TRBJ2-3, the V gene TRBV30; D call uncertain. Trimming removed 0 bases at V and 0 bases at J, with 10 bases between. The CDR3 sequence is 15 residues long. Germline V gene data show CDR1 as GTSNPN and CDR2 as SVGIG (reference sequence). CDR3 loop: CAWSVAGASTDTQYF. The CDR3 DNA reads TGTGCCTGGAGTGTAGCAGGAGCTAGCACAGATACGCAGTATTTT.

About this clone: Other DNA variants within this sample encode the same CDR3. The chain couples TRBV28 to TRBJ1-4; D is possibly TRBD1 (6 bases). Germline values: CDR1 MDHEN, CDR2 SYDVKM. Trimming took 6 bases from V and 2 from J, leaving 13 bases between them. This CDR3 is built from 15 residues. CDR3 bases: TGTGCCAGCAGGTCTCAGGGGAGCACTAATGAAAAACTGTTTTTT. Amino acids: CASRSQGSTNEKLFF.

V and J are TRBV30 and TRBJ1-2, with TRBD1 matching over 7 bases. J was trimmed by 8 bases and V by 4 bases; bases with no gene match: 7. Germline V lookup: CDR1 GTSNPN, CDR2 SVGIG (reference sequence). The CDR3 length is 12 residues. The CDR3 protein is CAWNSGGQGYTF. In nucleotides, the CDR3 is TGTGCCTGGAACTCAGGGGGGCAAGGCTACACCTTC.

The sample holds one count of this clone. J is TRBJ2-1 and V is TRBV25-1, with 7 bases aligning to TRBD1. CDR1 is MGHDK and CDR2 is SYGVNS in the germline V gene. The CDR3 contains 15 residues. Losses at the gene ends were 5 bases for V and 1 base for J; bases not matched to a gene: 5. DNA for the CDR3: TGTGCCAGCAGTCGACAGGGAAAGTCCTACAATGAGCAGTTCTTC. This codes for CASSRQGKSYNEQFF.

This clone has a handful of counts. The V gene is TRBV27, the J gene TRBJ2-3; 9 bases match TRBD2. V lost 5 bases, J lost 6 bases, and 9 bases stayed unmatched. CDR1 and CDR2 from the germline V gene are MNHEY and SMNVEV (reference sequence). CDR3 length: 15 amino acids. CDR3 in DNA: TGTGCCAGCAGTCTAGCGGGGTCACCGGGGGATACGCAGTATTTT. It yields the protein CASSLAGSPGDTQYF.

The rearrangement links TRBV5-6 to TRBJ2-1; D call uncertain. V was trimmed by 0 bases and J by 1 base, leaving 11 bases between them. The CDR3 is made up of 16 amino acids. Germline-derived CDR1 and CDR2 are SGHDT and YYEEEE. CDR3 bases: TGTGCCAGCAGCTTGGTGGTGGTTTCGTCCTACAATGAGCAGTTCTTC. This encodes CASSLVVVSSYNEQFF.

The chain recombines TRBV5-1 with TRBJ2-5; 8 nucleotides agree with TRBD1. The trim removed 0 bases at V and 4 bases at J, leaving 11 bases unmatched. The germline V gene encodes CDR1 SGHRS and CDR2 YFSETQ. This CDR3 is built from 17 residues. The CDR3 region is CASSLVAGGIWTETQYF. The CDR3 DNA reads TGCGCCAGCAGCTTGGTGGCAGGGGGCATTTGGACAGAGACCCAGTACTTC. Combining the CDR3 with reference TRBV5-1 and TRBJ2-5 gives the whole variable domain KAGVTQTPRYLIKTRGQQVTLSCSPISGHRSVSWYQQTPGQGLQFLFEYFSETQRNKGNFPGRFSGRQFSNSRSEMNVSTLELGDSALYLCASSLVAGGIWTETQYFGPGTRLLVL.

This chain joins TRBV7-9 and TRBJ2-1; 9 nucleotides match TRBD1. Unmatched junction bases numbered 8, after V lost 4 bases and J lost 7 bases. Germline CDR1 SEHNR, CDR2 FQNEAQ (reference sequence). The length of the CDR3 is 15 residues. CDR3 nucleotides: TGTGCCAGCAGCTCGGGACAGGGAACAGGTAATGAGCAGTTCTTC. Protein product: CASSSGQGTGNEQFF.

DNA for the CDR3: TGCGCCAGCAGCTTTCAGGGGACCCAGTACTTC. Its protein product is CASSFQGTQYF. This chain uses TRBV5-1 with TRBJ2-5; D is perhaps TRBD1 (5 bases). Germline V gene sequence: CDR1 SGHRS, CDR2 YFSETQ. Trimming left V 2 bases short and J 7 bases short, with 6 bases between. This CDR3 has 11 amino acids.

The chain recombines TRBV11-2 with TRBJ2-7; 7 bases agree with TRBD2. This CDR3 comprises 15 residues. Germline V gives CDR1 SGHAT, CDR2 FQNNGV. With 2 bases clipped from V and 3 bases from J, the junction kept 7 bases outside the gene matches. DNA for the CDR3: TGTGCCAGCAGCTTAACGGGGAGGGAAGGCTACGAGCAGTACTTC. Translated: CASSLTGREGYEQYF.

The chain is built from TRBV5-5 and TRBJ1-3; D call uncertain. The CDR3 consists of 14 residues. Trimming left V 0 bases short and J 0 bases short, with 4 bases between. Germline V gives CDR1 SGHKS, CDR2 YYEKEE (reference sequence). The CDR3 nucleotides are TGTGCCAGCAGCTTGGACACCTCTGGAAACACCATATATTTT. Translating gives CASSLDTSGNTIYF.

The genes are TRBV2 and TRBJ2-5; the match to TRBD1 covers 11 bases. The V and J ends lost 3 bases and 6 bases, in that order; junction bases with no gene match: 9. CDR3 size: 16 residues. From germline, CDR1 is SNHLY and CDR2 FYNNEI. This CDR3 is CASSERTGGTGKTQYF. CDR3 nucleotides: TGTGCCAGCAGTGAGAGGACAGGGGGCACCGGGAAGACCCAGTACTTC.

This sequence joins TRBV23-1 and TRBJ2-7; weak D call: TRBD1 (6 bases). TRBV23-1 is given ORF status, its function remaining uncertain. The CDR3 runs 15 residues. The V end was cut by 3 bases, the J end by 9 bases, with 21 bases between. CDR3 sequence: CASSHTGTTYEGQYF. As DNA, the CDR3 is TGCGCCAGCAGTCACACCGGGACAACCTACGAGGGGCAGTACTTC.

Details on this clone: This specimen includes other DNA sequences encoding the same CDR3. The chain links TRBV5-1 to TRBJ2-3; 7 nucleotides agree with TRBD2. Germline V CDR1 and CDR2: SGHRS, YFSETQ. This CDR3 spans 16 amino acids. Unmatched junction bases numbered 6, after V lost 0 bases and J lost 2 bases. The CDR3 DNA follows: TGCGCCAGCAGCTTGGGGCCTAGCGGATCCACAGATACGCAGTATTTT. It specifies CASSLGPSGSTDTQYF.

V usage is TRBV12-5 and J usage is TRBJ2-1, with D hard to call. Germline V lookup: CDR1 LGHNT, CDR2 FRNRAP. The CDR3 sequence is 14 residues long. Trimming stripped 6 bases from V and 6 bases from J, with 15 bases between. The DNA for the CDR3 is TGTGCTAGTGGCCCCCCTCCGGCTATCAATGAGCAGTTCTTC. Its translation is CASGPPPAINEQFF. The whole variable domain, remainder taken from reference TRBV12-5 and TRBJ2-1, is DARVTQTPRHKVTEMGQEVTMRCQPILGHNTVFWYRQTMMQGLELLAYFRNRAPLDDSGMPKDRFSAEMPDATLATLKIQPSEPRDSAVYFCASGPPPAINEQFFGPGTRLTVL.

This chain links TRBV5-1 with TRBJ2-5, with D possibly being TRBD1 (6 bases). This CDR3 spans 18 amino acids. V gave up 0 bases and J gave up 1 base, with 19 bases separating them. Germline CDR1 SGHRS, CDR2 YFSETQ. DNA of the CDR3: TGCGCCAGCAGCTTGGGGGCGGCAGGGGTGCAGGCCCAAGAGACCCAGTACTTC. Residues: CASSLGAAGVQAQETQYF.

The V and J genes are TRBV2 and TRBJ1-2; D may be TRBD1 (5 bases). This CDR3 is 13 amino acids long. V dropped 6 bases and J dropped 8 bases, with 16 bases sitting between them. The germline V gene encodes CDR1 SNHLY and CDR2 FYNNEI. This CDR3 reads CASSLEGPGGYTF. The CDR3 DNA is TGTGCCAGCAGCTTGGAGGGGCCTGGAGGCTACACCTTC.

The chain uses TRBV29-1 and TRBJ2-5; possible D gene TRBD2, 5 bases. This CDR3 contains 11 residues. The V gene's germline CDR1 is SQVTM and CDR2 ANQGSEA. The V and J ends lost 8 bases and 5 bases respectively, with 12 bases between them. As DNA, the CDR3 is TGCAGCCCCCGGACGGGGGAGACCCAGTACTTC. It translates to CSPRTGETQYF. Supplemented by reference TRBV29-1 and TRBJ2-5, the full variable domain reads SAVISQKPSRDICQRGTSLTIQCQVDSQVTMMFWYRQQPGQSLTLIATANQGSEATYESGFVIDKFPISRPNLTFSTLTVSNMSPEDSSIYLCSPRTGETQYFGPGTRLLVL.